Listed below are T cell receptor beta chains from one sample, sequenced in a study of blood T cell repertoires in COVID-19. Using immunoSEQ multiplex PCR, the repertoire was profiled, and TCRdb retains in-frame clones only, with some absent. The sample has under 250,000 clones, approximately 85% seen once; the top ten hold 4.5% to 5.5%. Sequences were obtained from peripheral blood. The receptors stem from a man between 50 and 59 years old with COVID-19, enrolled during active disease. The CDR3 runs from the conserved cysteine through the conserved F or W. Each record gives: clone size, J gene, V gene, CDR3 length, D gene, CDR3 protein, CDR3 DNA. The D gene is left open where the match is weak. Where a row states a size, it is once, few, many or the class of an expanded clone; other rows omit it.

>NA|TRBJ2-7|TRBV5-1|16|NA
CASTPRAGDVIYEQYF
TGCGCCAGCACCCCCCGGGCAGGGGATGTCATCTACGAGCAGTACTTC
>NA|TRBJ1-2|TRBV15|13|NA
CATSRGGGWGYTF
TGTGCCACCAGCAGAGGGGGGGGCTGGGGCTACACCTTC
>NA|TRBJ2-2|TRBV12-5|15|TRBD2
CASGLGTSVSGELFF
TGTGCTAGTGGTTTGGGGACTAGCGTTTCCGGGGAGCTGTTTTTT
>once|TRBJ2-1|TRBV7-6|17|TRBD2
CASSTGLAGVRYNEQFF
TGTGCCAGCAGCACAGGACTAGCGGGGGTACGATACAATGAGCAGTTCTTC
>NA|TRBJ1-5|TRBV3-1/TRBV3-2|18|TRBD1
CASSLGQLVLNSNQPQHF
TGTGCCAGCAGCCTGGGACAGCTAGTGTTGAATAGCAATCAGCCCCAGCATTTT
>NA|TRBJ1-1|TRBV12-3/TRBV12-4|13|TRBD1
CASSRQDRGEAFF
TGTGCCAGCAGTCGACAAGACAGGGGTGAAGCTTTCTTT
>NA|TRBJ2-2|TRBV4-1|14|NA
CASSQDPRAGELFF
TGCGCCAGCAGCCAAGATCCTCGGGCCGGGGAGCTGTTTTTT
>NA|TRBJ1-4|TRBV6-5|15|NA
CASRGGPATNEKLFF
TGTGCCAGCCGGGGGGGGCCCGCAACTAATGAAAAACTGTTTTTT
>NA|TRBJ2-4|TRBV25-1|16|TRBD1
CASSEWGQGFENIQYF
TGTGCCAGCAGTGAATGGGGACAGGGCTTCGAAAACATTCAGTACTTC
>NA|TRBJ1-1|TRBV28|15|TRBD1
CASSLFGTVGTEAFF
TGTGCCAGCAGTTTATTTGGGACAGTTGGGACTGAAGCTTTCTTT
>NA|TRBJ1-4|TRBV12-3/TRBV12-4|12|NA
CASSLGDEKLFF
TGTGCCAGCAGTTTAGGCGATGAAAAACTGTTTTTT